This TCR beta chain was documented in a study of cytomegalovirus exposure and HLA in healthy donors. Study-level information: Among about 190 million T cells, an earlier analysis found roughly 110 million unique TCR beta sequences.

V shed 6 bases and J 3 bases; nucleotides not matched to a gene: 3. CDR1 and CDR2 (germline): MGHDK, SYGVNS. The CDR3 sequence is 13 residues long. Among the donors, all were healthy bone marrow donors. Findings and caveats of the study: When a later analysis was performed, an Asian-associated ancestry cluster reportedly had fewer N-insertions than the approximately 680-donor mean.

As for this clone: The antigen is not known.

Amplification used 60 Vbeta primers and 13 Jbeta primers. Original processing methods: Unique TCR beta chains numbered around 80 million in a later analysis, with some 9.9 million shared. Assay: immunoSEQ multiplex PCR; the TCRdb copy retains only in-frame clones and omits some. D and trimming were read from the DNA, whereas the V and J calls and clone size are those reported in that table. The sample has roughly 130,000 clones; 80% are singletons. Sequenced input: PBMCs. The sequence was obtained from a man between 25 and 39 years old in good health and CMV-seronegative. This chain links TRBV25-1 with TRBJ1-2, with 8 bases matching TRBD1. The CDR3 here is CASRSGQDYGYTF. Written as DNA, the CDR3 is TGTGCCAGCAGGTCGGGACAGGACTATGGCTACACCTTC.